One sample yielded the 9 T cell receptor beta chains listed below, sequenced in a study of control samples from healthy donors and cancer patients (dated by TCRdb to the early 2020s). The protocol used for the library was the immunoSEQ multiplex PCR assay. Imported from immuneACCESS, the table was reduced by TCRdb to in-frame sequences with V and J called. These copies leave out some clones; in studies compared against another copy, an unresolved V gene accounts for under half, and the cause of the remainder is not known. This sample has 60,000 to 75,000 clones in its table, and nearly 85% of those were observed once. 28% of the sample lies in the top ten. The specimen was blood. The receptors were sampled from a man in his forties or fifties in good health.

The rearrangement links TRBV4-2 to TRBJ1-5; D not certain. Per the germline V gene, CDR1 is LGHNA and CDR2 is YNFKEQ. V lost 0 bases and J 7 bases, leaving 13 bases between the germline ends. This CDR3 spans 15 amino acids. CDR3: CASSQDLRGIQPQHF. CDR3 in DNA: TGTGCCAGCAGCCAAGATTTGAGAGGTATCCAGCCCCAGCATTTT.

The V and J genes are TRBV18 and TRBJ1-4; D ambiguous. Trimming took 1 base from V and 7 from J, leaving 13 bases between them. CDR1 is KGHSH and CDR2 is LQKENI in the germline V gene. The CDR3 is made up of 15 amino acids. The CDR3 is CASSPRTSRSEKLFF. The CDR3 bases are TGTGCCAGCTCACCACGAACGAGTAGAAGTGAAAAACTGTTTTTT.

The CDR3 DNA sequence: TGCAGCGTTGCTAGTGCGGGAGGTACCTACGAGCAGTACTTC. This translates into CSVASAGGTYEQYF. The chain uses TRBV29-1 and TRBJ2-7; 8 bases map to TRBD2. The V gene's germline CDR1 is SQVTM and CDR2 ANQGSEA. V trimming: 4 bases; J trimming: 2 bases; junction bases outside the gene matches: 7. The CDR3 totals 14 residues.

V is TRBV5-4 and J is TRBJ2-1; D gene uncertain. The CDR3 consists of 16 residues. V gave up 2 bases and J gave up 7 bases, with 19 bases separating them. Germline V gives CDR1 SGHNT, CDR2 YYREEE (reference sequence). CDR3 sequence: CASSFMTGATWNEQFF. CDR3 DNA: TGTGCCAGCAGCTTCATGACGGGCGCGACGTGGAATGAGCAGTTCTTC.

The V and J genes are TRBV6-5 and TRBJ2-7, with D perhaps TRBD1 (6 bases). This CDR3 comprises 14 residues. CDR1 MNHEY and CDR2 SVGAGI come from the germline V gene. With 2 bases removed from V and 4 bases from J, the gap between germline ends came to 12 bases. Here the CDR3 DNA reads TGTGCCAGCAGTTACGGGGGCCCAGGGTACGAGCAGTACTTC. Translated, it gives CASSYGGPGYEQYF.

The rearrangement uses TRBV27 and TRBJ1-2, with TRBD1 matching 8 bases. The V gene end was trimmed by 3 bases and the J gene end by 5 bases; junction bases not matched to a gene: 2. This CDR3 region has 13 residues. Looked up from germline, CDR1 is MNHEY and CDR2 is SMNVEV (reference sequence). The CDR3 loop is CASSFDRGYGYTF. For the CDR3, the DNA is TGTGCCAGCAGTTTCGACAGGGGATATGGCTACACCTTC.

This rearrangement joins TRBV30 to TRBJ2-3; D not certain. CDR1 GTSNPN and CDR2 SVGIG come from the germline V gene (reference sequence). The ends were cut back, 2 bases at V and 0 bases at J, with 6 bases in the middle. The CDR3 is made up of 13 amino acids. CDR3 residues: CAWSIRSTDTQYF. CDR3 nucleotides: TGTGCCTGGAGTATCCGGAGCACAGATACGCAGTATTTT.

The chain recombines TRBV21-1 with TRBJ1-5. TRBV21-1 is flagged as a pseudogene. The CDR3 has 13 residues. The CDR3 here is CASSKGETQPQHF. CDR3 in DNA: TGTGCCAGCAGCAAGGGGGAAACTCAGCCCCAGCATTTT.

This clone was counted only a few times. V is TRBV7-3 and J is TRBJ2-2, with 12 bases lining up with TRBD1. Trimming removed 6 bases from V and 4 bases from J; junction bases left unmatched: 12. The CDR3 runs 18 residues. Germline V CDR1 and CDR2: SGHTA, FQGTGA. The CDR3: CASSSPGQGAFGTGELFF. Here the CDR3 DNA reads TGTGCCAGCAGTTCCCCGGGACAGGGGGCTTTTGGCACCGGGGAGCTGTTTTTT.